A selection of T cell receptor beta chains follows, all from one sample in a study of T-cell reconstitution after alpha-beta-depleted transplantation in children. TCRdb itself ran the PCR reads through MiXCR, one entry per CDR3 protein. The table includes 600,000 to 800,000 distinct CDR3 sequences, around 13% detected once. Sequences were derived from PBMCs, sampled before TCRalphabeta/CD19-depleted stem cell transplant. The receptors originated from a girl aged 2 to 10 with congenital amegakaryocytic thrombocytopenia, due to receive a stem cell transplant. The CDR3 runs from the conserved cysteine through the conserved F or W. D genes are given only for firm matches. Size values are once, few and many counts, or a class for expanded clones, and some rows have none.

NA	many	TRBV20-1	TRBJ1-4	TGCAGTGCTCGCGACAGGAATGAAAAACTGTTTTTT	CSARDRNEKLFF
TRBD2	NA	TRBV5-1	TRBJ2-7	TGCGCCAGCAGCATGGGGACTAGCGGGAGACACGAGCAGTACTTC	CASSMGTSGRHEQYF
TRBD1	few	TRBV5-1	TRBJ1-1	TGCGCCAGCAGCTTGGGGGACAGGTTTACTGAAGCTTTCTTT	CASSLGDRFTEAFF
TRBD1	many	TRBV12-3/TRBV12-4	TRBJ2-7	TGTGCCAGCAGTCCAGCTCGAAAAATGGGACAGAGCTCCTACGAGCAGTACTTC	CASSPARKMGQSSYEQYF
NA	NA	TRBV12-3/TRBV12-4	TRBJ2-3	TGTGCCAGCAGTCTTCCGGGTCCGAGGGCAGATACGCAGTATTTT	CASSLPGPRADTQYF
TRBD1	few	TRBV14	TRBJ2-7	TGTGCCAGCAGCCAAGGGACAGGGCTATACGAGCAGTACTTC	CASSQGTGLYEQYF
TRBD1	NA	TRBV7-9	TRBJ2-7	TGTGCCAGCAGCGACAGGGCGAACGAGCAGTACTTC	CASSDRANEQYF
NA	few	TRBV5-1	TRBJ2-3	TGCGCCAGCAGGAGACAACAATCAGCACCAGATACGCAGTATTTT	CASRRQQSAPDTQYF
NA	NA	TRBV29-1	TRBJ1-1	TGCAGCGTAGAGACAGACCAACAGCGAGCTTTCTTT	CSVETDQQRAFF
NA	NA	TRBV20-1	TRBJ2-1	TGCAGTGCTAGAGATGCGGGAAGCTCCTACAATGAGCAGTTCTTC	CSARDAGSSYNEQFF
TRBD2	few	TRBV20-1	TRBJ2-1	TGCTGTGCTAGAGATCCCAGCGGGAGGGCCTCCTCCTACAATGAGCAGTTCTTC	CCARDPSGRASSYNEQFF
TRBD1	NA	TRBV6-1	TRBJ1-2	TGTGCCAGCAGCCGCCACCTCCGGGACAGGGGGCATTCGGGCTATGGCTACACCTTC	CASSRHLRDRGHSGYGYTF
NA	many	TRBV29-1	TRBJ1-1	TGCAGCGTTGAACCCGACGTGGGCACTGAAGCTTTCTTT	CSVEPDVGTEAFF
NA	few	TRBV20-1	TRBJ2-5	TGCAGTGCTCAGGAGGAAGAGACCCAGTACTTC	CSAQEEETQYF
TRBD1	few	TRBV20-1	TRBJ2-7	TGCAGTGCCGGGACAGGGGGTGGCTACGAGCAGTACTTC	CSAGTGGGYEQYF
NA	many	TRBV12-3/TRBV12-4	TRBJ1-3	TGTGCCAGCAGTTTGACCTCAAAGGGGACTGGAAACACCATATATTTT	CASSLTSKGTGNTIYF
TRBD2	NA	TRBV7-9	TRBJ2-7	TGTGCCAGCCAACCTAGCGGGAGGTACGAGCAGTACTTC	CASQPSGRYEQYF
TRBD1	many	TRBV6-1	TRBJ2-4	TGTGCCAGCAGCCTCGACAGGGCCCAAAACATTCAGTACTTC	CASSLDRAQNIQYF
TRBD1	many	TRBV5-5	TRBJ2-1	TGTGCCAGCAGCTTTTATGGGGACAGGGGTACCAATGAGCAGTTCTTC	CASSFYGDRGTNEQFF
NA	many	TRBV7-9	TRBJ2-4	TGTGCCAGCAGCGTCTCGCCAAGAAACATTCAGTACTTC	CASSVSPRNIQYF
TRBD2	NA	TRBV5-1	TRBJ2-1	TGCGCCAGCCGATTAGCGGGAGCGGGGTACAATGAGCAGTTCTTC	CASRLAGAGYNEQFF
NA	many	TRBV5-1	TRBJ2-1	TGCGCCAGCAGCTTGGTCGGCCAAAGCTCCTACAATGAGCAGTTCTTC	CASSLVGQSSYNEQFF
NA	many	TRBV5-1	TRBJ1-5	TGCGCCAGCAGCTTGATCCCGGAGCAGCCCCAGCATTTT	CASSLIPEQPQHF
TRBD1	few	TRBV6-1	TRBJ2-7	TGTGCCAGCAGGGAAGACAGGGCCTCCTACGAGCAGTACTTC	CASREDRASYEQYF
TRBD1	few	TRBV20-1	TRBJ2-7	TGCAGTGCTAGAGGCCCTTGGGACAGGGGGTACGAGCAGTACTTC	CSARGPWDRGYEQYF
TRBD1	few	TRBV9	TRBJ2-7	TGTGCCAGCAGCGTAGCGCCAGGGGGTGAACACGAGCAGTACTTC	CASSVAPGGEHEQYF
NA	few	TRBV20-1	TRBJ2-3	TGCAGTGCTAGAGATCGAGGTCAGGGTGGCACAGATACGCAGTATTTT	CSARDRGQGGTDTQYF
NA	NA	TRBV10-1	TRBJ2-2	TGCGCCAGCAGTGATGGATTTGCCTCGAACACCGGGGAGCTGTTTTTT	CASSDGFASNTGELFF
NA	many	TRBV10-2	TRBJ1-6	TGCGCCAGCAGTGAGGGGAAGCCTTCACCCCTCCACTTT	CASSEGKPSPLHF
NA	few	TRBV11-3	TRBJ2-1	TGTGCCAGCTCACCGAGCGGAGTGGTAGCACTCTTC	CASSPSGVVALF
NA	few	TRBV7-2	TRBJ2-1	TGTGCCAGCAGCCCATTCTCCGGCAGGCGATACAACAATGAGCAGTTCTTC	CASSPFSGRRYNNEQFF
NA	many	TRBV5-1	TRBJ2-1	TGCGCCAGCAGCTTGGAGGCTCACAACAATGAGCAGTTCTTC	CASSLEAHNNEQFF
TRBD2	NA	TRBV7-2	TRBJ2-1	TGTGCCAGCAGCCCCGAACTAGCGGGAGTGAGCAATGAGCAGTTCTTC	CASSPELAGVSNEQFF
NA	many	TRBV20-1	TRBJ1-1	TGCAGTGCTGACAAAACAGGGTATACTGAAGCTTTCTTT	CSADKTGYTEAFF
TRBD2	many	TRBV12-3/TRBV12-4	TRBJ2-4	TGTGCCAGCAGTTACGGGGGAGGGGACAAAAACATTCAGTACTTC	CASSYGGGDKNIQYF
NA	few	TRBV5-1	TRBJ2-4	TGCGCCAGCAGCTTGACAGGGAGGAACATTCAGTACTTC	CASSLTGRNIQYF
NA	many	TRBV7-6	TRBJ1-1	TGTGCCAGCAGCTTATGGGAGTACACTGAAGCTTTCTTT	CASSLWEYTEAFF
NA	few	TRBV7-6	TRBJ1-1	TGTGCCAGCAGCCTTGAGAGGGGGAGGAACACTGAAGCTTTCTTT	CASSLERGRNTEAFF
TRBD1	NA	TRBV7-2	TRBJ1-1	TGTGCCAGCACCTCTGGGACAGGGCTGAACACTGAAGCTTTCTTT	CASTSGTGLNTEAFF
TRBD1	many	TRBV5-1	TRBJ2-3	TGCGCCAGCAGCTCCGGGACAGGGACGACCACAGATACGCAGTATTTT	CASSSGTGTTTDTQYF
NA	many	TRBV28	TRBJ2-4	TGTGCCAGCTACCCAACAGAGAACCTAGCCAAAAACATTCAGTACTTC	CASYPTENLAKNIQYF
NA	NA	TRBV4-1	TRBJ2-4	TGCGCCAGCAGCCAAGGGGACCCACCGGACATTCAGTACTTC	CASSQGDPPDIQYF
NA	NA	TRBV5-5	TRBJ2-7	TGTGCCAGCAGCTTGGATCCAGGGGAAGGCGAGCAGTACTTC	CASSLDPGEGEQYF
NA	NA	TRBV7-8	TRBJ1-2	TGTGCCAGCAGCTTGAACAGGGTTTCCCTCTATGGCTACACCTTC	CASSLNRVSLYGYTF
NA	many	TRBV29-1	TRBJ1-2	TGCAGCGTGCCCAGCAACTATGGCTACACCTTC	CSVPSNYGYTF
TRBD1	few	TRBV20-1	TRBJ2-7	TGCAGTGCTAGGAGGGACAGTTCCTCCTACGAGCAGTACTTC	CSARRDSSSYEQYF
NA	many	TRBV24-1	TRBJ1-1	TGTGCCACCAGTGATTGGGGGAGTACTGAAGCTTTCTTT	CATSDWGSTEAFF
TRBD1	NA	TRBV5-1	TRBJ2-3	TGCGCCAGCAGCCGACAGGGGCCGACTATTACAGATACGCAGTATTTT	CASSRQGPTITDTQYF
TRBD2	many	TRBV18	TRBJ2-5	TGTGCCAGCTCACCACCGACTAGCTACCAAGAGACCCAGTACTTC	CASSPPTSYQETQYF
NA	few	TRBV5-6	TRBJ1-2	TGTGCCAGCAGCCCACGGGGAAGCGGCTATGGCTACACCTTC	CASSPRGSGYGYTF
NA	many	TRBV28	TRBJ2-3	TGTGCCACCTTCGAGGGGGATACGCAGTATTTT	CATFEGDTQYF
TRBD2	few	TRBV24-1	TRBJ2-1	TGTGCCACCAGTGATCCTGAACAACTAGCGGATGAGCAGTTCTTC	CATSDPEQLADEQFF
NA	few	TRBV29-1	TRBJ2-3	TGCAGCGTGGGGCCAGGGACCGAAGCCTACACAGATACGCAGTATTTT	CSVGPGTEAYTDTQYF
NA	NA	TRBV5-1	TRBJ2-1	TGCGCCAGCAGCCTCAATGAGCTTTTCTACAATGAGCAGTTCTTC	CASSLNELFYNEQFF
NA	many	TRBV5-1	TRBJ2-7	TGCGCCAGCAGCCCCCCGGACGACCTCTCCTACGAGCAGTACTTC	CASSPPDDLSYEQYF
TRBD2	many	TRBV9	TRBJ2-1	TGTGCCAGCAGCGTTCGGACTAGCGGTAACAATGAGCAGTTCTTC	CASSVRTSGNNEQFF
NA	many	TRBV5-1	TRBJ2-5	TGCGCCAGCAGTTTCGGACCAGAAGAGACCCAGTACTTC	CASSFGPEETQYF